This T cell receptor (beta chain) was found in a study of beta chain features in type 1 diabetes (dated by TCRdb to 2016 to 2018). Regarding the study in general: Mean age, gender distribution, total cell number and subset yield did not differ between patients and healthy donors. A total of roughly 100 million sorted cells were examined across all samples, and the number of cells per subset was strongly correlated with RNA yield. In the study, TCRB repertoires of sorted circulating CD4+ T cell subsets from recently diagnosed type 1 diabetes patients were compared with those of matched healthy donors. Regulatory and stem cell-like memory subsets were isolated from only 8 patients and roughly 8 healthy donors, whereas naive and central memory subsets came from all 30 or so donors. General study outcomes and caveats: Because cDNA rather than genomic DNA was sequenced, highly expressing activated cells could have been over-represented, although no difference in activation and CD3 levels was found between groups. Only small numbers of individuals were included in the HLA sub-analyses, which left unresolved whether HLA type had any influence on TCRB rearrangement. Shorter templates might have been favored by PCR, but patient and control samples were amplified and corrected together, so both groups would have been affected equally by any skew. In all four CD4+ subsets, TCRB CDR3 length was moderately but significantly shorter in type 1 diabetes patients. The naive, central memory and regulatory TCRB repertoires appeared to resemble one another more closely among patients than among healthy donors. At VDJ recombination sites, type 1 diabetes patients had fewer insertions and more deleted nucleotides, which implies abnormalities in thymic rearrangement.

CDR1 is given as MDHEN and CDR2 as SYDVKM, both from the germline V gene. V gives up 2 bases and J gives up 3 bases, and the segment between their germline ends measures 7 bases. The CDR3 holds 14 amino acids from the cysteine to the phenylalanine. The sequence is cut down to CDR3 DNA, 42 bases in frame from base 1. A single peripheral blood draw of around 100 mL on average was collected from each donor into heparinised tubes. A BD FACSAria II and a panel including CD45RO, CCR7, CD25, CD127, CD95 and CD27 were used to sort naive, central memory, regulatory and stem cell-like memory CD4+ T cells. Every sorted population had a purity above 98%. PBMCs were separated immediately by Lymphoprep density gradient centrifugation and were stained directly, without being cultured. So that batch effects would be minimized, each experiment stained and sorted samples in pairs, pairing one healthy donor with one patient.

The entire isolated RNA was reverse transcribed using the High Capacity cDNA Reverse Transcription Kit, and thus expressed TCRB transcripts were sequenced. Naive, central memory and regulatory T cell samples underwent deep immunoSEQ sequencing, averaging roughly 3.4 million total reads per sample. After sorted cells were lysed in RLT buffer, RNA was extracted with DNase-treated RNeasy Micro or Mini kits, with the choice depending on cell number. To prevent cross-contamination, every cell subset was processed on its own, while patient and healthy donor samples were processed together. TCRB sequences were amplified from cDNA with the immunoSEQ multiplex PCR, producing 87-bp fragments spanning the CDR3 region. Amplicons were sequenced on the Illumina HiSeq platform. From the authors' description of their analysis: PCR bias was corrected computationally using synthetic template baselines, and reads within Hamming distance 2 were collapsed, with unmergeable singletons discarded. Reads were aligned against IMGT to assign V, D and J genes, CDR3 length and insertions or deletions at six rearrangement sites. Clonotype counts were normalized to sorted cell number within each subset before computing true diversity and Gini coefficients with the tcR R package. The overlap coefficient, calculated on TCRB nucleotide sequences, was used to quantify repertoire sharing. TCRdb stores this immuneACCESS table with in-frame sequences only. Part of the clones is absent; in the studies checked, under half of the shortfall reflects unresolved V genes, and no reason is known for the rest. That table is the source of V, J and clone size, and D and trimming were worked out from the DNA. This sample holds about 170,000 clones; about 8% were observed only once. Around 0.9% of the sample goes to the ten largest clones.

Note on this clone: Its specific antigen is unknown. Per-base quality was not reported, and no clone a single base away is much larger than it.

Sequencing was carried out using central memory CD4+ T cells from blood. The V gene is TRBV28 and the J gene is TRBJ2-2, with the D gene not confidently named. The clonotype originates from a woman aged 40-49 years with type 1 diabetes. The CDR3 is CASSLISDTGELFF. The bases are TGTGCCAGCAGTTTAATCTCGGACACCGGGGAGCTGTTTTTT.